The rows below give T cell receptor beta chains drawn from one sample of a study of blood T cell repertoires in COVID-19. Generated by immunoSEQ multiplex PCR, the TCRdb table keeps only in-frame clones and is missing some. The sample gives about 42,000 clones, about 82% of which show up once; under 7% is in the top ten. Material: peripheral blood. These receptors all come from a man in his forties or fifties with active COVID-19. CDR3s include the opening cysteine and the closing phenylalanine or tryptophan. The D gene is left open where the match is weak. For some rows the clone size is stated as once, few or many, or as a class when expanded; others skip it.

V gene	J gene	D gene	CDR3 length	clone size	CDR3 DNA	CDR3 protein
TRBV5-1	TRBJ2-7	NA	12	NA	TGCGCCAGCAGCCATACAGGGTACGAGCAGTACTTC	CASSHTGYEQYF
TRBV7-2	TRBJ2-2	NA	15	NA	TGTGCCAGCAGCCCCCGACAGGTGAACACCGGGGAGCTGTTTTTT	CASSPRQVNTGELFF
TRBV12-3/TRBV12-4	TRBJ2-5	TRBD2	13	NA	TGTGCCAGCAGCTCGGGAGGGAGAGAGACCCAGTACTTC	CASSSGGRETQYF
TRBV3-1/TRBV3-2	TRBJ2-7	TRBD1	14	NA	TGTGCCAGCAGCCAAGTACAGGGGTTCTACGAGCAGTACTTC	CASSQVQGFYEQYF
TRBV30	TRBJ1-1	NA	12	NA	TGTGCCTGGATCGTGCAAAAGGGGGAAGCTTTCTTT	CAWIVQKGEAFF
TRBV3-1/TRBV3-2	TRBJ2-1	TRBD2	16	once	TGTGCCAGCAGCCTGGGACTAGCGGGAGGGTACAATGAGCAGTTCTTC	CASSLGLAGGYNEQFF
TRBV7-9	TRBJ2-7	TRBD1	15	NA	TGTGCCAGCAGCGGGGAGGGACAGGGGGCTTACGAGCAGTACTTC	CASSGEGQGAYEQYF
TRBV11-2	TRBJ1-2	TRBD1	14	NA	TGTGCCAGCAGCCCCTCGACAGGGGGAGGGGGCTACACCTTC	CASSPSTGGGGYTF
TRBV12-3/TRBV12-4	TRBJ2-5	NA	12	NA	TGTGCCAGCGGCAGGTCCCGAGAGACCCAGTACTTC	CASGRSRETQYF
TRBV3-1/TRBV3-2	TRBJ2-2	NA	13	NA	TGTGCCAGCAGCCAAGATCGGGGCGGGGAGCTGTTTTTT	CASSQDRGGELFF
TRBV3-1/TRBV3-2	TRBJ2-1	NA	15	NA	TGTGCCAGCAGCCAATCCCTTGGGCTTGGTGGTGAGCAGTTCTTC	CASSQSLGLGGEQFF
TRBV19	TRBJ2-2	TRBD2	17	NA	TGTGCCAGTAGTAGGGGGGGAGGGGACCGCGGCACCGGGGAGCTGTTTTTT	CASSRGGGDRGTGELFF
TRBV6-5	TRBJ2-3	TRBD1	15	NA	TGTGCCAGCAGTTCGACAGGGCTTCTCACAGATACGCAGTATTTT	CASSSTGLLTDTQYF
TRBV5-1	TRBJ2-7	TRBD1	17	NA	TGCGCCAGCAGCTTGGACCCGGTACAGGGGCTCTCCTACGAGCAGTACTTC	CASSLDPVQGLSYEQYF
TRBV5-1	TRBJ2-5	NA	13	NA	TGCGCCAGCAAGCAGGGGGGCGGCGAGACCCAGTACTTC	CASKQGGGETQYF
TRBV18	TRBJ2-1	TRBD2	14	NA	TGTGCCAGCGGCCGGGGGGGGTCCTACAATGAGCAGTTCTTC	CASGRGGSYNEQFF
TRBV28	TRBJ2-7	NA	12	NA	TGTGCCAGCAGTTTAGAGCCCTACGAGCAGTACTTC	CASSLEPYEQYF
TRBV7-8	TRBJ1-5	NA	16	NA	TGTGCCAGCAGCTTACTCGCAGGGATTAGCAATCAGCCCCAGCATTTT	CASSLLAGISNQPQHF
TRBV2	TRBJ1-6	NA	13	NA	TGTGCCAGCAGTGGGCCGGGTAATTCACCCCTCCACTTT	CASSGPGNSPLHF
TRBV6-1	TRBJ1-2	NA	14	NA	TGTGCCAGCAGTGAGCGACTGCTAAGCTATGGCTACACCTTC	CASSERLLSYGYTF
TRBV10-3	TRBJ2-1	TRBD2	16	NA	TGTGCCATCAGCCCGACTAGCGGGGGCTCCTACAATGAGCAGTTCTTC	CAISPTSGGSYNEQFF
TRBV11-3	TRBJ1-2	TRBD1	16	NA	TGTGCCAGCAGCTTAAATGACAGGGGGTCTAACTATGGCTACACCTTC	CASSLNDRGSNYGYTF
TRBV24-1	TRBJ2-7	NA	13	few	TGTGCCACCAGTGATTTGGGATTGGCTAGGCAGTACTTC	CATSDLGLARQYF
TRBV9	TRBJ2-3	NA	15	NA	TGTGCCAGCAGCGTAGAGGGGCGGAACACAGATACGCAGTATTTT	CASSVEGRNTDTQYF
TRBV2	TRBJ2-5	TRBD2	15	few	TGTGCCAGCAGTGAGAACGAAGCGGGGTACGGGACCCAGTACTTC	CASSENEAGYGTQYF
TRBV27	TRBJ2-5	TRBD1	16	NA	TGTGCCAGCGGACGGACAGGGTACTCTTCCAAAGAGACCCAGTACTTC	CASGRTGYSSKETQYF
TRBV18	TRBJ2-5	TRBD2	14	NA	TGTGCCAGCTCGACCGTAGCGGGAGGTGAGACCCAGTACTTC	CASSTVAGGETQYF
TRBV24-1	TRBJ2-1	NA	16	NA	TGTGCCACCAGTCAAACTCCTCAGCTCGGGGGCAATGAGCAGTTCTTC	CATSQTPQLGGNEQFF
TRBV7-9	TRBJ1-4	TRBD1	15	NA	TGTGCCAGCAGCTTAAGAGACAGGGTAGACGAAAAACTGTTTTTT	CASSLRDRVDEKLFF
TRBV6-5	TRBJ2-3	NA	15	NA	TGTGCCAGCAGCAAGCAGGGTCTGTTTTCAGATACGCAGTATTTT	CASSKQGLFSDTQYF
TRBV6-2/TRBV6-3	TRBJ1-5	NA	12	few	TGTGCCAGCAGCGTACATAATCAGCCCCAGCATTTT	CASSVHNQPQHF
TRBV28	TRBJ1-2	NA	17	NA	TGTGCCAGCAGCCCTCCCTTGTCCGGGGGGGGGCTTGGTGGCTACACCTTC	CASSPPLSGGGLGGYTF
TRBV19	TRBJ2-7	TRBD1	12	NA	TGTGCCAGTAACGACAGGGGCGAGAAGCAGTACTTC	CASNDRGEKQYF
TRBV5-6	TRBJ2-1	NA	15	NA	TGTGCCAGCAGCCAACGGCAACTAATTTCCAATGAGCAGTTCTTC	CASSQRQLISNEQFF
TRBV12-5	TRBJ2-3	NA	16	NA	TGTGCTAGTGGTTTGGTCAGGGCAGGGAGCACAGATACGCAGTATTTT	CASGLVRAGSTDTQYF
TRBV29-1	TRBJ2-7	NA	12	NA	TGCAGCGTTGTTTCCGCGGGCTACGAGCAGTACTTC	CSVVSAGYEQYF
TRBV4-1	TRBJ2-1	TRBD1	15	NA	TGCGCCAGCAGCAGCCGGGACAGGGACCTTGGGGAGCAGTTCTTC	CASSSRDRDLGEQFF
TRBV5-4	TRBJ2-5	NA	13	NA	TGTGCCAGCAGCTTCGGGTTAGAAGAGACCCAGTACTTC	CASSFGLEETQYF
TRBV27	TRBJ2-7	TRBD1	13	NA	TGTGCCAGCAGTAGGGACAGAGACTACGAGCAGTACTTC	CASSRDRDYEQYF
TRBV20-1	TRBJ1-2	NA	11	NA	TGCAGTGTAAGGAGCGGCTATGGCTACACCTTC	CSVRSGYGYTF
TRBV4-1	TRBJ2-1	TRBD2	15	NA	TGCGCCAGCAGCCTGGGGGCCGGGGGGGCGGATGAGCAGTTCTTC	CASSLGAGGADEQFF
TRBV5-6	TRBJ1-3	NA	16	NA	TGTGCCAGCAGCTTGACAGGGACCAGCTCTGGAAACACCATATATTTT	CASSLTGTSSGNTIYF
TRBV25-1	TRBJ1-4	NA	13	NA	TGTGCCAGCAGTCCGCAGGGAGGGGAAAAACTGTTTTTT	CASSPQGGEKLFF
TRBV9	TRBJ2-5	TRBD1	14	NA	TGTGCCAGCAACCCAACAGGGGGCCAAGAGACCCAGTACTTC	CASNPTGGQETQYF
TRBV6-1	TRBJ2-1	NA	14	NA	TGTGCCAGCAGTTTTTGGACTGGCCCAGATGAGCAGTTCTTC	CASSFWTGPDEQFF
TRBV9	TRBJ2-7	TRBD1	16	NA	TGTGCCAGCAGCGTAGGCTCGGGACAGGGTTCCTACGAGCAGTACTTC	CASSVGSGQGSYEQYF
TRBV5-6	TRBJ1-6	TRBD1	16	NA	TGTGCCAGCACCGACCACCCGGGACAGGTGAATTCACCCCTCCACTTT	CASTDHPGQVNSPLHF
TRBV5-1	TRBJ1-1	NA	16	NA	TGCGCCAGCAGCCTGCCCGGCCTGGGGGGGAACGCTGAAGCTTTCTTT	CASSLPGLGGNAEAFF
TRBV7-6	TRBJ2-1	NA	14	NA	TGTGCCAGCAGCTTAGGAGGGAGCTACAATGAGCAGTTCTTC	CASSLGGSYNEQFF
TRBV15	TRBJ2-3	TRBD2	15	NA	TGTGCCACCAGCACCCGACTAGCGGGGGCTGATACGCAGTATTTT	CATSTRLAGADTQYF
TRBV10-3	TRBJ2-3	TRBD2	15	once	TGTGCCATCAGTGAGTGGAGCGGGGGGCCAGATACGCAGTATTTT	CAISEWSGGPDTQYF
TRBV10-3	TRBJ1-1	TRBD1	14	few	TGTGCCATCAGTGGTGGGACAGGGGGAACTGAAGCTTTCTTT	CAISGGTGGTEAFF
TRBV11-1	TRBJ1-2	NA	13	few	TGTGCCAGCAGCCCACGACGGAGCTATGGCTACACCTTC	CASSPRRSYGYTF